Detailed here is one T cell receptor beta chain. Its target is not known. Profiling relied on immunoSEQ multiplex PCR, and the TCRdb table lists in-frame clones only, not all of them. Of 130,000 to 150,000 clones listed, around 88% are singletons. The data are from a study of T cell responses to AZD1222 COVID-19 vaccine. Study conclusions and caveats: Nearly half of spike-specific TCRs reportedly go after variant regions that carry no mutations. Clonal diversity may have been underestimated, and the donors were mostly white British, with more females than males. Spike-wide vaccine-associated CD4 TCRs dominated at 160-218 and 743-854. No day 14 peak samples; only post-peak repertoires were characterized.

The source was peripheral blood, collected on day 0 of MenACWY control vaccination. The receptor was derived from an adult in good health.

As DNA, the CDR3 is TGCGCCAGCAGCCTAGGACAGGGGGCGAGCGGGGAGCTGTTTTTT. It codes for CASSLGQGASGELFF. The chain employs TRBV5-1 and TRBJ2-2; 11 bases fit TRBD1. The V segment lost 4 bases and the J segment 7 bases; nucleotides outside the gene matches: 6. The CDR3 extends over 15 amino acids. Germline-derived CDR1 and CDR2 are SGHRS and YFSETQ.